Sequencing of this T cell receptor beta chain was carried out in a study of T cells after yellow fever vaccination. About the study: Fractions low in cell number were prepared with SMART-Seq v4 Ultra Low Input. Regarding the study as a whole: Only a small proportion of the clonotypes turned up in both the CD4 and the CD8 compartments, likely arising from convergent recombination. Reappearance after the booster was seen for most primary-vaccination clones, at 95% to 96% CD4 and around 90% CD8.

UMIs and a universal primer site were added when TCR cDNA was made by 5'RACE template switching. Each CDR3 protein gets one entry after TCRdb re-called the 5' RACE reads with MiXCR. Here the sample spans some 300,000 distinct CDR3 sequences, roughly 7.5% being singletons. This clonotype has ten or more counts. Its antigen remains unknown. The V and J ends lost 1 base and 6 bases respectively, with 12 bases between them. The CDR3 loop spans 14 amino acids. Germline CDR1 and CDR2: MGHRA and YSYEKL. The receptor was derived from a man between 18 and 35 years old who received the YFV17D yellow fever vaccine. The sequences come from PBMCs, collected roughly 45 days after the first yellow fever vaccination. V usage is TRBV4-1 and J usage is TRBJ1-1; unclear D gene. CDR3 sequence reads: CASSQGYTSPEAFF. The CDR3 DNA reads as TGCGCCAGCAGCCAAGGATATACCTCACCTGAAGCTTTCTTT.